Below are 18 T cell receptor beta chains sequenced from a single sample in a study of blood T cell repertoires in COVID-19. Generated by immunoSEQ multiplex PCR, the TCRdb table keeps only in-frame clones and is missing some. The sample includes around 50,000 clones, approximately 86% of them seen just once. Sequences were obtained from peripheral blood. The source is a man aged 60-69 years with active or convalescent COVID-19.

There are a few counts of this clone. This CDR3 reads CASSGVQGRIEQFF. CDR3 nucleotides: TGTGCCAGCAGTGGGGTACAGGGGCGGATTGAGCAGTTCTTC. The chain recombines TRBV2 with TRBJ2-1, with TRBD1 matching 7 bases. Germline CDR1 and CDR2: SNHLY and FYNNEI. This CDR3 is 14 amino acids long. V was pared by 4 bases and J by 9 bases, with 9 bases of the junction left unmatched.

This clone has just a few counts. The chain uses TRBV10-3 and TRBJ2-7; D might be TRBD1 (6 bases). The CDR3 sequence is 13 residues long. Per the germline V gene, CDR1 is ENHRY and CDR2 is SYGVKD. V shed 6 bases and J shed 4 bases, with 13 bases lying between them. The CDR3 nucleotides read TGTGCCATCAGGGAACCAGGGGTTTACGAGCAGTACTTC. It yields the protein CAIREPGVYEQYF.

This sequence joins TRBV24-1 and TRBJ1-2; TRBD1 agrees at 9 bases. This CDR3 spans 15 amino acids. Germline assignment: CDR1 KGHDR and CDR2 SFDVKD. Trimming took 4 bases from V and 4 from J; bases not matched to a gene: 6. The CDR3: CATSEVGQGGYGYTF. The CDR3 DNA reads as TGTGCCACCAGTGAGGTGGGACAGGGCGGCTATGGCTACACCTTC.

The chain recombines TRBV15 with TRBJ1-1, with D perhaps TRBD1 (5 bases). Germline CDR1 LNHNV, CDR2 YYDKDF (reference sequence). The CDR3 is 15 residues long. Trimming cost V 5 bases and J 4 bases, with 17 bases left between them. DNA for the CDR3: TGTGCCACCAGCCCGGGGGATCGAGGAAGCACTGAAGCTTTCTTT. Protein product: CATSPGDRGSTEAFF. The variable domain in full, completed from reference TRBV15 and TRBJ1-1, reads DAMVIQNPRYQVTQFGKPVTLSCSQTLNHNVMYWYQQKSSQAPKLLFHYYDKDFNNEADTPDNFQSRRPNTSFCFLDIRSPGLGDTAMYLCATSPGDRGSTEAFFGQGTRLTVV.

The genes are TRBV27 and TRBJ2-7; 8 nucleotides agree with TRBD1. Germline assignment: CDR1 MNHEY and CDR2 SMNVEV (reference sequence). The CDR3 extends over 15 amino acids. Trimming at V came to 5 bases and at J to 0 bases, leaving 6 bases not matched to a gene. CDR3 in amino acids: CASSHDRGGSYEQYF. For the CDR3, the DNA is TGTGCCAGCAGTCATGACAGGGGCGGCTCCTACGAGCAGTACTTC.

This clone was found a few times. DNA of the CDR3: TGTGCCAGCAGAGGACAGGGGGCTGACACTGAAGCTTTCTTT. Translation gives CASRGQGADTEAFF. The J gene is TRBJ1-1, the V gene TRBV7-9, with 11 bases lining up with TRBD1. J lost 3 bases, V lost 6 bases, and 3 bases had no gene match. The CDR3 sequence is 14 residues long. Germline CDR1 SEHNR, CDR2 FQNEAQ (reference sequence).

The chain is built from TRBV10-3 and TRBJ1-1; D not certain. This CDR3 is 14 amino acids long. Trimming cost V 6 bases and J 1 base, with 12 bases left between them. Per the germline V gene, CDR1 is ENHRY and CDR2 is SYGVKD. This chain's CDR3 is CAISPGGRNTEAFF. DNA of the CDR3: TGTGCCATCAGCCCCGGAGGAAGGAACACTGAAGCTTTCTTT.

This clone was observed a single time. This chain uses TRBV19 with TRBJ1-1, with D maybe TRBD1 (5 bases). There are 17 residues in the CDR3. V was pared by 1 base and J by 5 bases, with 20 bases between. The germline gives CDR1 LNHDA, CDR2 SQIVND (reference sequence). This CDR3 reads CASSIGSLAGRLTEAFF. CDR3 nucleotides: TGTGCCAGTAGTATAGGCTCTCTTGCGGGGCGACTAACTGAAGCTTTCTTT.

The chain uses TRBV5-4 and TRBJ1-6, with D possibly being TRBD1 (5 bases). Germline V gene sequence: CDR1 SGHNT, CDR2 YYREEE (reference sequence). V was shortened by 2 bases and J by 8 bases, with 17 bases between the two germline ends. This CDR3 region has 16 residues. In DNA, the CDR3 is TGTGCCAGCAGCTTCATTCATGGGGCGGGGGATTCACCCCTCCACTTT. Its protein product is CASSFIHGAGDSPLHF.

The CDR3 sequence is CASSLGRINEQFF. The CDR3 region has the DNA TGTGCCAGCAGCTTAGGGAGAATCAATGAGCAGTTCTTC. The rearrangement joins TRBV7-2 to TRBJ2-1; no firm D call. The germline gives CDR1 SGHTA, CDR2 FQGNSA. V was pared by 1 base and J by 6 bases, with 7 bases between. This CDR3 has 13 residues. The complete variable domain, with remaining parts taken from reference TRBV7-2 and TRBJ2-1, reads GAGVSQSPSNKVTEKGKDVELRCDPISGHTALYWYRQSLGQGLEFLIYFQGNSAPDKSGLPSDRFSAERTGGSVSTLTIQRTQQEDSAVYLCASSLGRINEQFFGPGTRLTVL.

The chain couples TRBV27 to TRBJ1-2; 9 positions agree with TRBD1. The J segment lost 4 bases and the V segment lost 4 bases, leaving 7 bases of the junction unmatched. The CDR3 runs 15 residues. Germline V lookup: CDR1 MNHEY, CDR2 SMNVEV (reference sequence). The CDR3 loop reads CASSSWDRVAYGYTF. CDR3 sequence (DNA): TGTGCCAGCAGTTCCTGGGACAGGGTTGCCTATGGCTACACCTTC.

The count of this clone is one. The chain joins TRBV19 to TRBJ2-1; 7 nucleotides line up with TRBD1. The CDR3 sequence is 14 residues long. CDR1 and CDR2 (germline): LNHDA, SQIVND (reference sequence). V trimming: 6 bases; J trimming: 8 bases; junction bases outside the gene matches: 10. The CDR3 is CASSHRGTDDEQFF. CDR3 coding DNA: TGTGCCAGTAGCCACCGAGGGACAGATGATGAGCAGTTCTTC.

This clone was seen a few times. CDR3 protein: CASRRAGGGSEQYF. The CDR3 DNA reads as TGTGCCAGCAGACGAGCGGGAGGGGGGAGCGAGCAGTACTTC. V and J are TRBV6-5 and TRBJ2-7, with 10 bases fitting TRBD2. V lost 6 bases to trimming and J lost 6 bases; unmatched junction nucleotides: 8. The CDR3 extends over 14 amino acids. Germline assignment: CDR1 MNHEY and CDR2 SVGAGI.

This chain uses TRBV18 with TRBJ1-6; 7 bases fit TRBD1. The germline CDR1 and CDR2 sequences are KGHSH and LQKENI. Trimming removed 4 bases from V and 8 bases from J; junction bases left unmatched: 5. The CDR3 is 14 residues long. The DNA of the CDR3 is TGTGCCAGCTCACTAACAGGGGAGTATTCACCCCTCCACTTT. Residues: CASSLTGEYSPLHF.

The chain carries TRBV5-6 and TRBJ1-5; the match to TRBD1 covers 7 bases. Germline V lookup: CDR1 SGHDT, CDR2 YYEEEE. Trimming took 2 bases from V and 7 from J; bases not matched to a gene: 6. The CDR3 spans 14 residues. CDR3 sequence (DNA): TGTGCCAGCAGCTTAGGACAGGTAGGGCAGCCCCAGCATTTT. Its protein is CASSLGQVGQPQHF.

This chain connects TRBV19 to TRBJ2-7; D is perhaps TRBD2 (6 bases). Germline V gene sequence: CDR1 LNHDA, CDR2 SQIVND (reference sequence). The length of the CDR3 is 14 residues. V was shortened by 3 bases and J by 1 base, with 10 bases between the two germline ends. In nucleotides, the CDR3 is TGTGCCAGTAGTATCGGGGGACTTTCCTACGAGCAGTACTTC. Encoded protein: CASSIGGLSYEQYF.

This chain uses TRBV28 with TRBJ2-5, with 9 bases aligning to TRBD1. Germline V gene sequence: CDR1 MDHEN, CDR2 SYDVKM. Losses at the gene ends were 6 bases for V and 2 bases for J; bases not matched to a gene: 4. The CDR3 covers 14 residues. CDR3 residues: CASRIDRGQETQYF. The DNA of the CDR3 is TGTGCCAGCAGGATCGACAGGGGGCAAGAGACCCAGTACTTC.

The chain uses TRBV7-8 and TRBJ1-5; the D gene is possibly TRBD1 (5 bases). Germline V CDR1 and CDR2: SGHVS, FQNEAQ. This CDR3 is 16 amino acids long. Trimming pared 1 base from V and 4 bases from J, leaving 14 bases between. CDR3 DNA: TGTGCCAGCAGCTTAGTATCACAGGTACGTAATCAGCCCCAGCATTTT. It yields the protein CASSLVSQVRNQPQHF. The full variable domain, its missing parts supplied by reference TRBV7-8 and TRBJ1-5, is GAGVSQSPRYKVAKRGQDVALRCDPISGHVSLFWYQQALGQGPEFLTYFQNEAQLDKSGLPSDRFFAERPEGSVSTLKIQRTQQEDSAVYLCASSLVSQVRNQPQHFGDGTRLSIL.